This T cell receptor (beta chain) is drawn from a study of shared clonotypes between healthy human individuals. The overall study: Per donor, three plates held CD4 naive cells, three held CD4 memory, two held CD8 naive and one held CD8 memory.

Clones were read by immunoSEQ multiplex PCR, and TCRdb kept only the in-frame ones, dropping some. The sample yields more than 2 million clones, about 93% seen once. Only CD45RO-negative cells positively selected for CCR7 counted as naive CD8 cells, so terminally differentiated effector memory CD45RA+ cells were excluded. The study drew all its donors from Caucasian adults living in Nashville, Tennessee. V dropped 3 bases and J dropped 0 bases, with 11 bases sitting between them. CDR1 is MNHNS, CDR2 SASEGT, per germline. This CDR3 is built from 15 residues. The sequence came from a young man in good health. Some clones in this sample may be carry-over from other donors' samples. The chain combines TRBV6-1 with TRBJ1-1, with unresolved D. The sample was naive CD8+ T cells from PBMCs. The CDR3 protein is CASSDPITVNTEAFF. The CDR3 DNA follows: TGTGCCAGCAGTGACCCTATAACAGTGAACACTGAAGCTTTCTTT.